The 20 T cell receptor beta chains below come from one sample, sequenced in a study of blood T cell repertoires in COVID-19. Profiling relied on immunoSEQ multiplex PCR, and the TCRdb table lists in-frame clones only, not all of them. Of 350,000 or so clones in the sample, around 90% are singletons; the top ten hold approximately 6.2%. Source material: peripheral blood. These receptors were collected from a man between 18 and 35 years old with active or convalescent COVID-19.

This sequence joins TRBV7-9 and TRBJ2-3, with D tentatively TRBD2 (6 bases). The ends were cut back, 4 bases at V and 3 bases at J, with 17 bases in the middle. Germline assignment: CDR1 SEHNR and CDR2 FQNEAQ (reference sequence). CDR3 length equals 16 residues. The CDR3 protein is CASSWDGTGETDTQYF. In DNA, the CDR3 is TGTGCCAGCAGCTGGGACGGGACGGGGGAGACAGATACGCAGTATTTT.

This clone appeared a single time. This sequence joins TRBV30 and TRBJ2-7, with TRBD2 as a possible D gene (5 bases). The CDR3 covers 14 residues. Trimming stripped 2 bases from V and 0 bases from J, with 11 bases between. CDR1 and CDR2 from the germline V gene are GTSNPN and SVGIG (reference sequence). The DNA of the CDR3 is TGTGCCTGGAGTATGGACTCGAGCTCCTACGAGCAGTACTTC. Translation gives CAWSMDSSSYEQYF.

The chain is built from TRBV30 and TRBJ2-3; possible D gene TRBD2, 6 bases. The length of the CDR3 is 12 residues. The V gene lost 1 base and the J gene lost 9 bases, with 11 bases spanning the gap. Germline CDR1 and CDR2: GTSNPN and SVGIG (reference sequence). Here the CDR3 reads CAWSEGLSTQYF. In nucleotides, the CDR3 is TGTGCCTGGAGTGAAGGACTAAGCACGCAGTATTTT.

The rearrangement joins TRBV24-1 to TRBJ2-1; TRBD2 agrees at 15 bases. Germline V gene sequence: CDR1 KGHDR, CDR2 SFDVKD. This CDR3 region has 19 residues. Trimming at V came to 3 bases and at J to 6 bases, leaving 11 bases not matched to a gene. CDR3 in DNA: TGTGCCACCAGTGATCCTGCCGGGACTAGCGGGAGGAAGCCCAATGAGCAGTTCTTC. This gives the protein CATSDPAGTSGRKPNEQFF.

The chain carries TRBV18 and TRBJ1-6, with 8 bases matching TRBD1. The CDR3 contains 16 residues. CDR1 is KGHSH, CDR2 LQKENI, per germline. The V and J ends lost 3 bases and 7 bases, in that order; junction bases with no gene match: 8. The CDR3, as DNA: TGTGCCAGCTCACCTCAGCCCCGGACAGGGAATTCACCCCTCCACTTT. The encoded protein is CASSPQPRTGNSPLHF.

The rearrangement links TRBV6-5 to TRBJ1-5, with D perhaps matching TRBD1 (5 bases). CDR1 and CDR2 from the germline V gene are MNHEY and SVGAGI. V gave up 7 bases and J gave up 0 bases, with 13 bases separating them. This CDR3 is built from 15 residues. In DNA, the CDR3 is TGTGCCAGCACCCCGGGGGGGGGTAGCAATCAGCCCCAGCATTTT. Its protein product is CASTPGGGSNQPQHF.

The chain recombines TRBV2 with TRBJ2-5; D ambiguous. The CDR3 consists of 14 residues. Germline CDR1 SNHLY, CDR2 FYNNEI. V was clipped by 5 bases and J by 5 bases, with 15 bases between them. CDR3 nucleotides: TGTGCCAGCAGTCTCACTTCCCCCGGGGAGACCCAGTACTTC. It yields the protein CASSLTSPGETQYF.

V and J are TRBV7-2 and TRBJ2-1; 9 bases line up with TRBD2. The CDR3 contains 17 residues. CDR1 is SGHTA and CDR2 is FQGNSA in the germline V gene. Trimming took 1 base from V and 3 from J; bases not matched to a gene: 7. CDR3: CASSLVGAGGGYNEQFF. The CDR3 DNA is TGTGCCAGCAGCTTAGTAGGGGCGGGAGGGGGCTACAATGAGCAGTTCTTC.

The chain has TRBV19 and TRBJ1-5; 9 nucleotides align to TRBD1. The CDR3 runs 16 residues. V lost 5 bases and J lost 6; bases outside the gene matches: 11. CDR1 and CDR2 (germline): LNHDA, SQIVND (reference sequence). The CDR3 DNA is TGTGCCAGTAGTCAGGGGAAGACAGGGGGTACTCAGCCCCAGCATTTT. Protein sequence: CASSQGKTGGTQPQHF.

The CDR3 is CASSYRQSRIYGYTF. The CDR3 DNA follows: TGTGCCAGCAGTTACCGGCAGTCTAGGATCTATGGCTACACCTTC. The gene calls are TRBV6-2 or TRBV6-3 and TRBJ1-2, with D uncertain. Germline V CDR1 and CDR2: MNHEY, SVGEGT. This CDR3 region has 15 residues. Trimming removed 2 bases at V and 4 bases at J, with 14 bases between.

About this clone: Other DNA sequences from this sample encode an identical CDR3 as well. The chain links TRBV5-1 to TRBJ1-1, with 7 bases fitting TRBD1. The CDR3 spans 14 residues. J was trimmed by 2 bases and V by 4 bases; bases with no gene match: 5. Germline lookup yields CDR1 SGHRS and CDR2 YFSETQ. The CDR3 is CASSPGTANTEAFF. The CDR3 nucleotides read TGCGCCAGCAGCCCAGGGACAGCAAACACTGAAGCTTTCTTT.

The chain uses TRBV19 and TRBJ2-7; no reliable D call. Trimming pared 3 bases from V and 0 bases from J, leaving 12 bases between. Germline loops: CDR1 LNHDA, CDR2 SQIVND (reference sequence). This CDR3 contains 15 residues. CDR3 sequence (DNA): TGTGCCAGTAGTATCTACCACCGAAGCTCCTACGAGCAGTACTTC. Protein: CASSIYHRSSYEQYF.

This chain links TRBV28 with TRBJ1-2, with D tentatively TRBD1 (5 bases). The CDR3 loop spans 15 amino acids. The V end lost 6 bases, the J end lost 0 bases, and 14 bases lay between the germline ends. Germline CDR1 reads MDHEN; CDR2 reads SYDVKM. CDR3 in amino acids: CASSSRWGANYGYTF. The DNA for the CDR3 is TGTGCCAGCAGCTCTCGTTGGGGGGCTAACTATGGCTACACCTTC.

Of note for this clone: An end of the junction differs from the germline gene, which may be a read error. This chain links TRBV15 with TRBJ2-6, with D maybe TRBD1 (5 bases). CDR1 LNHNV and CDR2 YYDKDF come from the germline V gene (reference sequence). CDR3 length: 17 residues. The CDR3 loop reads CATSRDRTLSGANVLTF. The DNA for the CDR3 is TGTGCCACCAGCAGAGACAGGACCCTCTCTGGGGCCAACGTGCTGACTTTC.

This rearrangement joins TRBV5-4 to TRBJ2-5, with 9 bases that match TRBD1. The CDR3 has 13 amino acids. V was pared by 4 bases and J by 5 bases, with 3 bases of the junction left unmatched. The V gene's germline CDR1 is SGHNT and CDR2 YYREEE (reference sequence). This CDR3 is CASSQTGGETQYF. The CDR3 DNA is TGTGCCAGCAGCCAGACAGGGGGGGAGACCCAGTACTTC.

The chain uses TRBV12-3 or TRBV12-4 and TRBJ1-5, with TRBD1 identical over 9 bases. V trimming: 6 bases; J trimming: 6 bases; junction bases outside the gene matches: 3. The CDR3 extends over 13 amino acids. CDR3: CASRGQGSQPQHF. In DNA, the CDR3 is TGTGCCAGCAGGGGACAGGGAAGTCAGCCCCAGCATTTT.

The chain has TRBV5-1 and TRBJ2-7, with 7 bases fitting TRBD1. Germline V lookup: CDR1 SGHRS, CDR2 YFSETQ. CDR3 length equals 15 residues. V trimming: 8 bases; J trimming: 3 bases; junction bases outside the gene matches: 14. In DNA form, the CDR3 reads TGCGCCAGTACGTGGGCCCCCGGGACAGACTACGAGCAGTACTTC. This translates into CASTWAPGTDYEQYF.

The chain carries TRBV28 and TRBJ1-2; 8 nucleotides align to TRBD1. This CDR3 has 14 amino acids. Germline assignment: CDR1 MDHEN and CDR2 SYDVKM. V dropped 5 bases and J dropped 2; count of bases not matched to a gene: 4. The CDR3 is CASSRTGPNYGYTF. The CDR3 region has the DNA TGTGCCAGCAGTAGGACAGGGCCCAACTATGGCTACACCTTC.

V usage is TRBV10-3 and J usage is TRBJ2-7; 7 bases match TRBD1. The length of the CDR3 is 14 residues. Germline-derived CDR1 and CDR2 are ENHRY and SYGVKD. The V gene end was trimmed by 10 bases and the J gene end by 0 bases; junction bases not matched to a gene: 9. In DNA, the CDR3 is TGTGCCACCCTGGAGACAGGGAGCTCCTACGAGCAGTACTTC. Amino acids: CATLETGSSYEQYF.

CDR3 in amino acids: CASSEIGTGGLWAFF. CDR3 nucleotide sequence: TGTGCCAGCAGTGAAATTGGGACAGGGGGCCTGTGGGCTTTCTTT. V usage is TRBV6-1 and J usage is TRBJ1-1, with 12 bases that match TRBD1. The germline gives CDR1 MNHNS, CDR2 SASEGT. This CDR3 comprises 15 residues. Trimming cost V 2 bases and J 11 bases; bases outside gene matches: 9.